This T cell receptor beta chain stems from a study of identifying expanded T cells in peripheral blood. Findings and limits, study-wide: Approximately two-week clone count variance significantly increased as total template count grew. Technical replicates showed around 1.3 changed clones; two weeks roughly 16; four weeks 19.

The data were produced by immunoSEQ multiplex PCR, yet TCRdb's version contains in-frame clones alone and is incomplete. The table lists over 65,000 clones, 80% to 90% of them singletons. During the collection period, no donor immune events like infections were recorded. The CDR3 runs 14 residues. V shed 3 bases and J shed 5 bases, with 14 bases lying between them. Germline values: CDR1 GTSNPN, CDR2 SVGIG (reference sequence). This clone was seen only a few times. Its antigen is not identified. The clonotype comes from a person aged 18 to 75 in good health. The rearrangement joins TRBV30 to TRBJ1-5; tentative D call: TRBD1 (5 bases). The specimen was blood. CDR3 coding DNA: TGTGCCTGGAGACCCCAGGGAACCGATCAGCCCCAGCATTTT. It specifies CAWRPQGTDQPQHF.